One and the same sample provided the 11 T cell receptor beta chains below, sequenced in a study of somatic mutations in cytotoxic T cells in rheumatoid arthritis. The table came from immunoSEQ multiplex PCR; TCRdb's copy has only in-frame clones and leaves some out. Of 15,000 to 20,000 clones detected, 65% to 85% appear once; the ten largest clones hold 10%. Sequencing was done on a sample of CD8+ T cells sorted from blood. The receptor source for this set is an adult with rheumatoid arthritis.

The rearrangement joins TRBV28 to TRBJ1-1; no clear D gene. This CDR3 contains 14 residues. CDR1 and CDR2 from the germline V gene are MDHEN and SYDVKM. The germline V and J ends were trimmed by 2 bases and 11 bases, with 18 bases remaining between them. CDR3: CASSLRAKGTCAFF. The DNA for the CDR3 is TGTGCCAGCAGTTTAAGGGCGAAGGGAACGTGCGCTTTCTTT.

The count of this clone is one. The chain links TRBV2 to TRBJ2-2, with TRBD2 matching 7 bases. CDR1 and CDR2 from the germline V gene are SNHLY and FYNNEI. The CDR3 has 13 amino acids. J gave up 4 bases and V 8 bases, and 4 bases lay outside the gene matches. The CDR3 loop is CASQGRGTGELFF. For the CDR3, the DNA is TGTGCCAGCCAAGGGAGGGGCACCGGGGAGCTGTTTTTT.

V gene TRBV6-4 combines with J gene TRBJ2-2; the D gene could be TRBD1 or TRBD2 (5 bases each). This CDR3 has 16 amino acids. Germline V gene sequence: CDR1 MRHNA, CDR2 SNTAGT. V was pared by 0 bases and J by 3 bases, with 11 bases between. The CDR3 DNA is TGTGCCAGCAGTGACTCCCCAGGGAGCCACACCGGGGAGCTGTTTTTT. The encoded protein is CASSDSPGSHTGELFF.

The gene calls are TRBV6-5 and TRBJ1-2; no reliable D call. The germline V gene encodes CDR1 MNHEY and CDR2 SVGAGI. Trimming cost V 5 bases and J 2 bases, with 9 bases left between them. The CDR3 runs 13 residues. The CDR3 reads CASSLGPNYGYTF. The DNA for the CDR3 is TGTGCCAGCAGTCTTGGACCGAACTATGGCTACACCTTC.

This chain connects TRBV10-2 to TRBJ2-7; possible D gene TRBD1, 6 bases. The CDR3 sequence is 15 residues long. Germline V lookup: CDR1 WSHSY, CDR2 SAAADI. V was clipped by 4 bases and J by 5 bases, with 18 bases between them. The CDR3 sequence is CASSAPKIGGNEQYF. As DNA, the CDR3 is TGCGCCAGCAGTGCTCCTAAGATAGGGGGAAACGAGCAGTACTTC.

V gene TRBV6-1 combines with J gene TRBJ1-2; D remains unclear. CDR1 and CDR2 from the germline V gene are MNHNS and SASEGT. V was trimmed by 1 base and J by 0 bases, leaving 9 bases between them. This CDR3 has 15 amino acids. The CDR3 here is CASSEGGTTNYGYTF. DNA for the CDR3: TGTGCCAGCAGTGAAGGTGGCACAACTAACTATGGCTACACCTTC.

The rearrangement links TRBV13 to TRBJ1-1; no clear D gene. CDR1 and CDR2 from the germline V gene are PRHDT and FYEKMQ (reference sequence). The V end lost 0 bases, the J end lost 0 bases, and 5 bases lay between the germline ends. This CDR3 comprises 14 residues. CDR3 region: CASSLGQMNTEAFF. As DNA, the CDR3 is TGTGCCAGCAGCTTAGGACAGATGAACACTGAAGCTTTCTTT.

The rearrangement uses TRBV14 and TRBJ2-7, with a weak D call TRBD1 (6 bases). The CDR3 runs to 14 residues. Germline CDR1 is SGHDN and CDR2 is FVKESK. Trimming stripped 4 bases from V and 3 bases from J, with 13 bases between. The CDR3 reads CASSPQGGDYEQYF. In DNA, the CDR3 is TGTGCCAGCAGCCCACAGGGTGGGGACTACGAGCAGTACTTC.

This sequence joins TRBV28 and TRBJ1-5; D is unresolved. V was cut by 5 bases and J by 4 bases, with 12 bases left in between. Germline V gene data show CDR1 as MDHEN and CDR2 as SYDVKM. The CDR3 totals 14 residues. The CDR3 reads CASSREFLNQPQHF. The CDR3 DNA follows: TGTGCCAGCAGTCGAGAGTTCCTTAATCAGCCCCAGCATTTT.

The V gene is TRBV2, the J gene TRBJ2-7; D call uncertain. The CDR3 is 12 residues long. CDR1 is SNHLY, CDR2 FYNNEI, per germline. V gave up 2 bases and J gave up 3 bases, with 5 bases separating them. This CDR3 is CASSESSYEQYF. Written as DNA, the CDR3 is TGTGCCAGCAGTGAAAGCAGCTACGAGCAGTACTTC.

This rearrangement joins TRBV10-1 to TRBJ2-1; 11 bases agree with TRBD1. V dropped 6 bases and J dropped 9; count of bases not matched to a gene: 7. Germline V gives CDR1 WNHNN, CDR2 SYGVQD (reference sequence). This CDR3 is 14 amino acids long. DNA of the CDR3: TGCGCCAGCAGGGCCGGGACAGGGGGAGGTGAGCAGTTCTTC. Translation: CASRAGTGGGEQFF.